What follows are 26 T cell receptor beta chains derived from one specimen sequenced in a study of monozygotic twins with inflammatory bowel disease. From the 5' RACE reads, TCRdb lists one entry per CDR3 protein and no DNA. This repertoire includes about 160,000 distinct CDR3 sequences. The sequencing input was blood. The receptors come from a human donor with ulcerative colitis or Crohn's disease, or a healthy co-twin of an affected twin (not recorded which).

The chain recombines TRBV3-1 with TRBJ2-5; TCRdb names TRBD1, which stays unverified in the absence of DNA. Germline loops: CDR1 LGHDT, CDR2 YNNKEL (reference sequence). The CDR3 sequence is 14 residues long. The CDR3: CASTQGGVQETQYF.

The chain has TRBV5-1 and TRBJ2-1; TCRdb indicates TRBD1, and absent DNA this call remains unverified. Looked up from germline, CDR1 is SGHRS and CDR2 is YFSETQ. The CDR3 runs to 15 residues. Here the CDR3 reads CASSSGTGSGNEQFF.

This chain connects TRBV28 to TRBJ2-1. CDR3 length: 13 amino acids. From germline, CDR1 is MDHEN and CDR2 SYDVKM. CDR3 residues: CASSFSDRNEQFF.

The chain joins TRBV5-1 to TRBJ1-1; TCRdb lists TRBD1, though no DNA is available to test this call. This CDR3 contains 15 residues. Germline V gene lookup returns CDR1 SGHRS and CDR2 YFSETQ. CDR3 amino acids: CASSPIQGAQGEAFF.

The chain joins TRBV29-1 to TRBJ1-4; the TRBD1 assignment by TCRdb is unverifiable without DNA. The germline gives CDR1 SQVTM, CDR2 ANQGSEA. The CDR3 extends over 15 amino acids. The CDR3 protein is CSVGPRGATNEKLFF.

This sequence joins TRBV7-9 and TRBJ2-5; TCRdb's assignment of TRBD1 cannot be checked, as there is no DNA. The CDR3 extends over 15 amino acids. Germline V gene lookup returns CDR1 SEHNR and CDR2 FQNEAQ (reference sequence). CDR3 in amino acids: CASSWGLGEKETQYF.

The J gene is TRBJ2-3, the V gene TRBV20-1; TCRdb's D call, TRBD1, is unchecked because there is no DNA. This CDR3 has 17 residues. Germline CDR1 DFQATT, CDR2 SNEGSKA (reference sequence). CDR3 residues: CSAPRQGVRPRTDTQYF.

The chain carries TRBV12-3 or TRBV12-4 and TRBJ2-5; the D call of TRBD2 rests on TCRdb alone, since no DNA is present to check it. This CDR3 has 13 residues. The CDR3: CASSPRTSETQYF.

This chain joins TRBV2 and TRBJ1-5; no DNA is available, so the TRBD1 call from TCRdb remains unchecked. The CDR3 has 13 residues. The germline V gene encodes CDR1 SNHLY and CDR2 FYNNEI. CDR3 sequence reads: CASSPETNQPQHF.

The chain is built from TRBV20-1 and TRBJ2-1. The CDR3 totals 14 residues. CDR1 DFQATT and CDR2 SNEGSKA come from the germline V gene (reference sequence). This chain's CDR3 is CSASLQGSYNEQFF.

This chain connects TRBV5-6 to TRBJ2-1. CDR1 is SGHDT and CDR2 is YYEEEE in the germline V gene. CDR3 length: 16 residues. The CDR3 sequence is CASSQVRSQSYNEQFF.

The chain employs TRBV12-3 or TRBV12-4 and TRBJ1-3; the TCRdb D gene call, TRBD1, has no DNA to confirm it. The CDR3 has 16 amino acids. CDR3 sequence reads: CASSPGTAGVGNTIYF.

This chain connects TRBV29-1 to TRBJ2-7; the TRBD2 assignment by TCRdb is unverifiable without DNA. This CDR3 is 12 amino acids long. Germline CDR1 SQVTM, CDR2 ANQGSEA. CDR3 amino acids: CSVEAGLGEQYF.

The V and J genes are TRBV29-1 and TRBJ2-1. Germline CDR1 and CDR2: SQVTM and ANQGSEA. CDR3 length equals 14 residues. The CDR3 region is CSVSSRPLYNEQFF.

The chain uses TRBV20-1 and TRBJ1-5; the D gene TCRdb calls, TRBD1, cannot be checked with no DNA. Germline V gives CDR1 DFQATT, CDR2 SNEGSKA (reference sequence). The CDR3 totals 15 residues. The CDR3 protein is CSARDWDGLNQPQHF.

The J gene is TRBJ2-5, the V gene TRBV4-1; TCRdb's D call of TRBD2 is untestable without DNA. The CDR3 length is 16 residues. CDR1 and CDR2 from the germline V gene are MGHRA and YSYEKL. CDR3 residues: CASSGLAGVPRETQYF.

The chain carries TRBV5-6 and TRBJ1-4; no DNA is available, so the TRBD1 call from TCRdb remains unchecked. CDR3 length: 15 residues. Looked up from germline, CDR1 is SGHDT and CDR2 is YYEEEE. The CDR3 here is CASSLTRQGYEKLFF.

The gene calls are TRBV20-1 and TRBJ1-6; absent DNA, TCRdb's TRBD1 call cannot be checked. Germline CDR1 reads DFQATT; CDR2 reads SNEGSKA (reference sequence). The CDR3 covers 16 residues. The CDR3 region is CSARDPKDSDNSPLHF.

The genes are TRBV28 and TRBJ2-7; no DNA is available, so the TRBD1 call from TCRdb remains unchecked. Germline CDR1 is MDHEN and CDR2 is SYDVKM. The CDR3 runs to 12 residues. CDR3 sequence: CASAGGGYEQYF.

V gene TRBV7-8 combines with J gene TRBJ2-3; the TRBD2 assignment by TCRdb is unverifiable without DNA. The CDR3 sequence is 18 residues long. Germline CDR1 SGHVS, CDR2 FQNEAQ. CDR3 residues: CASSNGLAGGLSTDTQYF.

CDR3 sequence: CSGDRGLNTEAFF. The chain is built from TRBV29-1 and TRBJ1-1; TCRdb's assignment of TRBD1 cannot be checked, as there is no DNA. The CDR3 spans 13 residues. The germline V gene has CDR1 SQVTM and CDR2 ANQGSEA.

The chain is built from TRBV6-1 and TRBJ1-2. This CDR3 has 15 residues. Germline CDR1 and CDR2: MNHNS and SASEGT. The chain's CDR3 is CASSEQGGFRDGYTF.

CDR3 region: CASSQGWGSDNSPLHF. The chain joins TRBV4-1 to TRBJ1-6; the TCRdb call, TRBD1, lacks DNA for checking. This CDR3 has 16 residues. Germline V gene sequence: CDR1 MGHRA, CDR2 YSYEKL.

This chain uses TRBV6-4 with TRBJ1-1; TCRdb's D call, TRBD1, is unchecked because there is no DNA. CDR1 is MRHNA, CDR2 SNTAGT, per germline. The CDR3 is 16 residues long. The CDR3 sequence is CASSDSGRTGYTEAFF.

This chain uses TRBV6-6 with TRBJ1-1; no DNA is available, so the TRBD1 call from TCRdb remains unchecked. This CDR3 is built from 13 residues. CDR1 is MNHNY, CDR2 SVGAGI, per germline (reference sequence). The CDR3 region is CASSYGTGTEAFF.

This sequence joins TRBV5-1 and TRBJ2-7; the D gene TCRdb calls, TRBD2, cannot be checked with no DNA. Germline lookup yields CDR1 SGHRS and CDR2 YFSETQ. This CDR3 is built from 13 residues. This CDR3 is CASRVRTGAEQYF.